Below, 3 T cell receptor beta chains from the same sample are listed, as sequenced in a study of T cell responses to AZD1222 COVID-19 vaccine. The assay was immunoSEQ multiplex PCR, and TCRdb's table has in-frame clones only and misses some. The sample shows around 140,000 clones, around 90% of them seen only once. Sequenced material: peripheral blood, taken 28 days after the second AZD1222 dose. All receptors come from an adult who received the AZD1222 COVID-19 vaccine.

The chain links TRBV21-1 to TRBJ1-5. TRBV21-1 is reported as a pseudogene. The CDR3 is made up of 13 amino acids. In nucleotides, the CDR3 is TGTGCCAGCAGCAAAACGGTCAATCAGCCCCAGCATTTT. It yields the protein CASSKTVNQPQHF.

There are a few counts of this clone. The chain combines TRBV20-1 with TRBJ1-5; D is undetermined. From germline, CDR1 is DFQATT and CDR2 SNEGSKA (reference sequence). This CDR3 is built from 13 residues. The V and J ends lost 3 bases and 9 bases respectively, with 15 bases between them. CDR3 sequence: CSASWRGSGPQHF. In DNA form, the CDR3 reads TGCAGTGCTAGTTGGCGGGGTTCTGGGCCCCAGCATTTT.

The rearrangement joins TRBV19 to TRBJ2-7; a weak D match, TRBD1 (7 bases). The CDR3 runs 15 residues. Trimming removed 4 bases from V and 3 bases from J, with 16 bases in between. Per the germline V gene, CDR1 is LNHDA and CDR2 is SQIVND (reference sequence). The CDR3 here is CASSTTGDSLYEQYF. The CDR3, as DNA: TGTGCCAGTAGTACCACAGGGGACTCCCTCTACGAGCAGTACTTC.